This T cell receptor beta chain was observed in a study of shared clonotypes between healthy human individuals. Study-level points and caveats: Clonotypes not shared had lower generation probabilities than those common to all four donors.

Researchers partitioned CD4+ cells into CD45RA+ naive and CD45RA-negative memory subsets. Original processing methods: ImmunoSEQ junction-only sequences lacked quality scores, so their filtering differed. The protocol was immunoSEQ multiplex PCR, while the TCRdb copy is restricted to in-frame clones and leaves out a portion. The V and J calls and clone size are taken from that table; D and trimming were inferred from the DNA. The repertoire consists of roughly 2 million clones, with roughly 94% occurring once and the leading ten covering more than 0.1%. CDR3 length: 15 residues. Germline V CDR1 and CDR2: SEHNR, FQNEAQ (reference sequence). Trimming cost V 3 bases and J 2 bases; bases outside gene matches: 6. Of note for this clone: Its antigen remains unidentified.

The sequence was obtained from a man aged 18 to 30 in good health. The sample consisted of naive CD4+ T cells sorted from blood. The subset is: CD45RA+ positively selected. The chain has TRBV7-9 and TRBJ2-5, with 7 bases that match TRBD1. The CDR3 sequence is CASSFFLTGQETQYF. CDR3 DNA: TGTGCCAGCAGCTTTTTTTTGACAGGGCAAGAGACCCAGTACTTC.